This TCR beta chain appears in the sequencing data of a study of T cell responses to AZD1222 COVID-19 vaccine. General observations from the study: No day 14 peak samples; only post-peak repertoires were characterized. Researchers report vaccine-associated CD4 TCRs spanning spike, with dominance at 160-218 and 743-854. The donors showed a predominance of white British ancestry and of females, with possible underestimation of clonal diversity.

Points on this clone: What it binds is not known.

Some second doses came at about 4 weeks and others at about 12 weeks; these were pooled. The protocol was immunoSEQ multiplex PCR, while the TCRdb copy is restricted to in-frame clones and leaves out a portion. The sample lists approximately 130,000 clones, around 89% occurring once. The CDR3 runs to 16 residues. Germline V gives CDR1 SGHNT, CDR2 YENEEA. Trimming at V came to 5 bases and at J to 6 bases, leaving 8 bases not matched to a gene. The origin of this receptor is an adult who received the AZD1222 COVID-19 vaccine. The rearrangement joins TRBV11-3 to TRBJ2-1; 12 nucleotides align to TRBD2. Specimen: peripheral blood, collected 28 days after the second AZD1222 dose. The CDR3 sequence: CASSPRTSGKGNEQFF. CDR3 nucleotides: TGTGCCAGCAGCCCCCGGACTAGCGGGAAGGGCAATGAGCAGTTCTTC. Combining the CDR3 with reference TRBV11-3 and TRBJ2-1 gives the whole variable domain EAGVVQSPRYKIIEKKQPVAFWCNPISGHNTLYWYLQNLGQGPELLIRYENEEAVDDSQLPKDRFSAERLKGVDSTLKIQPAELGDSAVYLCASSPRTSGKGNEQFFGPGTRLTVL.